The clone carrying this TCR beta chain has only a few counts. Its antigen is unidentified. A multiplex PCR was run with 60 Vbeta primers and 13 Jbeta primers. Sequencing used immunoSEQ multiplex PCR; TCRdb keeps in-frame clones, though not all of them. This sample has approximately 220,000 clones, with about 82% found just once. The sample originates from a study of cytomegalovirus exposure and HLA in healthy donors. The ends were cut back, 4 bases at V and 3 bases at J, with 9 bases in the middle. The germline V gene encodes CDR1 KGHSH and CDR2 LQKENI. The CDR3 sequence is 14 residues long. Study-wide results and caveats: Later analysis revealed greater clonal expansion in HLA-associated TCR beta chains than in equally common others. Most observed TCR sequences were rare, whereas some public TCRs were detected in many donors. An analysis that was carried out later associated 15,000 to 20,000 TCR beta sequences with HLA alleles at 0.05 false discovery rate.

The sample was PBMCs. This receptor was identified in a man aged 25 to 45 in good health and CMV-seronegative. This rearrangement joins TRBV18 to TRBJ1-4, with a weak D call TRBD1 (5 bases). CDR3 nucleotide sequence: TGTGCCAGCTCACTACGACAGCCTAATGAAAAACTGTTTTTT. It translates to CASSLRQPNEKLFF.